This TCR beta chain was obtained from a study of cytomegalovirus exposure and HLA in healthy donors. Whole-study findings and limits: The authors later found HLA-associated TCR beta chains more clonally expanded than equally common others. Association of a missense DCLRE1C variant with TCR beta V- and J-gene trimming was reported in a later analysis.

It was with 60 Vbeta and 13 Jbeta primers that the PCR ran. Produced via immunoSEQ multiplex PCR; TCRdb's table is partial and in-frame only. The sample lists tens of thousands of clones; 70% to 80% were seen once. Germline-derived CDR1 and CDR2 are SGHTS and YDEGEE. V was cut by 3 bases and J by 3 bases, with 12 bases left in between. This CDR3 spans 15 amino acids. Turning to this clone: What it binds is not known.

The chain links TRBV5-8 to TRBJ2-2, with D possibly matching TRBD2 (6 bases). The source is a man in his fifties or sixties in good health and CMV-seropositive. Sequenced sample: PBMCs. CDR3 DNA sequence: TGTGCCAGCAGCTCTTGGGGGGAGTACACCGGGGAGCTGTTTTTT. Residues: CASSSWGEYTGELFF.